This T cell receptor beta chain was captured by sequencing in a study of T cell responses to AZD1222 COVID-19 vaccine (dated by TCRdb to the early 2020s). The study in broad terms: A total of 233 trial participants underwent TCR sequencing, of whom around 210 had received two doses of AZD1222 and about 26 had received two doses of the MenACWY control vaccine. Trial participants were enrolled by age into subgroups of 18-55, 56-69 and 70-plus years, and about 150, 27 and 61 TCR-sequenced participants, respectively, were included in these subgroups. The research as a whole found: The 56-69-year group was small, and its depth increase did not reach significance, likely because of low power. The vaccine-associated CD4 TCRs covered the entire spike protein, and the dominant responses fell in regions 160-218 and 743-854. Reportedly, close to half of the unique spike-specific TCRs recognized epitopes lying outside the regions that are mutated in the B.1.351 and B.1.1.7 variants. A significant rise in spike-specific TCR breadth and depth was observed after two AZD1222 doses relative to day 0 and relative to MenACWY recipients. Because no samples from the day 14 peak response were available, repertoires could be characterized only after the peak T cell response. Most participants were white British and females outnumbered males, and the authors suggested that clonal diversity may have been underestimated. Conclusions about previously exposed vaccinees are limited, since just 6 or 7 AZD1222 recipients were seropositive for SARS-CoV-2 at baseline.

Per the publication, the time point label means: about 28 days (+/-7) after the second vaccine dose. Because spike-specific TCR depth and breadth did not differ between the two schedules, AZD1222 recipients who got a second dose at roughly 4 weeks were pooled with those who got a second dose at roughly 12 weeks. Vaccinee samples were obtained from the UK trials COV001 and COV002, which included a single-blind randomized controlled phase 2/3 trial of AZD1222 (ChAdOx1 nCoV-19) in healthy adults. Trial participant PBMC samples were collected at day 0 and day 28 after the second dose for TCRbeta chain sequencing. This clone was observed a handful of times. This receptor's antigen is unknown. Base qualities were left out, and no much larger clone turns up one base away. V and J are truncated by 1 base and 1 base respectively, leaving an intervening sequence of 5 bases. CDR1 and CDR2 are read off the germline V gene (reference sequence) as MNHNY and SVGAGI. The CDR3 measures 14 amino acids from cysteine to phenylalanine. The read is trimmed to its CDR3 DNA, 42 bases read in frame from base 1.

The CDR3 regions of human TCRbeta chains were analyzed by immunosequencing. The study's own analysis went as follows. TCRs in the repertoires were matched against a reference library of SARS-CoV-2-specific TCRs that had been generated with the MIRA antigen-specificity platform. Breadth meant the fraction of unique TCRs that were SARS-CoV-2-associated, whereas depth meant the fraction of total T cells that were SARS-CoV-2-associated. Each spike-specific TCR was assigned to its reactive spike region and to a CD4 or CD8 class using the MIRA data. Log10-transformed breadth and depth values were compared by one-way ANOVA with Sidak's multiple comparisons tests. TCRdb re-hosts the immuneACCESS table, in-frame sequences only. Its copies lack some clones; in the studies checked, an unresolved V gene accounts for under half of them, and the cause for the rest is not known. That table furnishes V, J and clone size, whereas the DNA furnished D and trimming. This sample comprises roughly 150,000 clones, 87% of them detected only once. Together, the top ten hold approximately 1% of the sample.

This TCR was recovered from an adult who received the AZD1222 COVID-19 vaccine. This material consisted of peripheral blood, taken 28 days after the second AZD1222 dose. This chain is built from TRBV6-6 and TRBJ1-5; the D gene identity is not certain. The base sequence is TGTGCCAGCAGTTACTATCAAAGCAATCAGCCCCAGCATTTT. It translates as CASSYYQSNQPQHF.